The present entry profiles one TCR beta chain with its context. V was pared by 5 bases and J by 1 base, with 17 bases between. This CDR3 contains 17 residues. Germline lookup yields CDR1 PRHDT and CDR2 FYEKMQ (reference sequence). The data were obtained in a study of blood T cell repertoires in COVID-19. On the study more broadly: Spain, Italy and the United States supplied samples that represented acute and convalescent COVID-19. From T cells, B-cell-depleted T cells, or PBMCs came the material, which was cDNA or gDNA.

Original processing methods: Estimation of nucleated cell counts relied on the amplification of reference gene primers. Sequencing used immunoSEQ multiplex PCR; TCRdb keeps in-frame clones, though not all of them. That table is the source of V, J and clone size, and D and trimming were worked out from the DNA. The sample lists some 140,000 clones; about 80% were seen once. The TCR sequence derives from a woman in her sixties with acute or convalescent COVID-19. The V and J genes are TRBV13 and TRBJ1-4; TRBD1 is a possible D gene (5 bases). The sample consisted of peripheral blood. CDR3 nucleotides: TGTGCCAGCAGCCCTGCGCGGGGAAGGGGAACTAATGAAAAACTGTTTTTT. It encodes CASSPARGRGTNEKLFF.